The rows below give T cell receptor beta chains drawn from one sample of a study of cytomegalovirus exposure and HLA in healthy donors. Assay used: immunoSEQ multiplex PCR; TCRdb lists only in-frame clones, some missing. Among more than 150,000 clones listed, about 80% were seen once. The sample taken for sequencing was PBMCs. These receptors came from a man between 18 and 29 years old in good health and CMV-seropositive. CDR3s leave out the opening cysteine and the closing phenylalanine or tryptophan.

TRBJ2-1 | TRBV27 | ASSLRDSNSYNEQF
TRBJ2-2 | TRBV27 | ASSPDREAGELF
TRBJ2-5 | TRBV28 | ASSSLAGEETQY
TRBJ2-5 | TRBV18 | ASSPPRPIAGGGGETQY
TRBJ2-7 | TRBV7-2 | ASSLGAGGEYEQY
TRBJ1-1 | TRBV9 | ASSVSPAGDTEAF
TRBJ2-1 | TRBV7-6 | ASSLELAGFYNEQF
TRBJ2-1 | TRBV2 | ASSEDRGTIYEQF
TRBJ2-7 | TRBV27 | ASSSIGRELHEQY
TRBJ1-5 | TRBV27 | ASSLIGGAKGNQPQH
TRBJ1-2 | TRBV6-5 | ASSLIRGTRGYT
TRBJ2-7 | TRBV28 | ASSWTSVNSYEQY
TRBJ2-3 | TRBV9 | ASSPRRQGNADTQY
TRBJ1-2 | TRBV25-1 | ASSEGQVYGYT
TRBJ2-6 | TRBV11-3 | ASSLGGGWTSGANVLT
TRBJ1-5 | TRBV10-3 | AISESWAERQPQH
TRBJ2-7 | TRBV6-1 | ASSEGDRGEQY
TRBJ1-4 | TRBV28 | ASSPGGEKEKLF